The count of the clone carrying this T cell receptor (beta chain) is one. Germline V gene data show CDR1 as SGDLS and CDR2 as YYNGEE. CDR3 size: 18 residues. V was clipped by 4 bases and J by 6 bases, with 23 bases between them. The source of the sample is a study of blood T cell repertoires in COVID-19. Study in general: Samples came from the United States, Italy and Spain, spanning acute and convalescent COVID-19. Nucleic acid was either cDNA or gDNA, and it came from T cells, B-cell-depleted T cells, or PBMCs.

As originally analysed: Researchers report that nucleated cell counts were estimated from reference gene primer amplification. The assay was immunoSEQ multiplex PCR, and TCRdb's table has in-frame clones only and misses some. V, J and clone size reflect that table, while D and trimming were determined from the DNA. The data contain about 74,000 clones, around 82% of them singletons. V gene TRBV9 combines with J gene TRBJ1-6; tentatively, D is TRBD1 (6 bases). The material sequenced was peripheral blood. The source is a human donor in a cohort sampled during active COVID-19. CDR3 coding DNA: TGTGCCAGCAGCCCCAATAACTTACAGGGTTCACGTAATTCACCCCTCCACTTT. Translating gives CASSPNNLQGSRNSPLHF.